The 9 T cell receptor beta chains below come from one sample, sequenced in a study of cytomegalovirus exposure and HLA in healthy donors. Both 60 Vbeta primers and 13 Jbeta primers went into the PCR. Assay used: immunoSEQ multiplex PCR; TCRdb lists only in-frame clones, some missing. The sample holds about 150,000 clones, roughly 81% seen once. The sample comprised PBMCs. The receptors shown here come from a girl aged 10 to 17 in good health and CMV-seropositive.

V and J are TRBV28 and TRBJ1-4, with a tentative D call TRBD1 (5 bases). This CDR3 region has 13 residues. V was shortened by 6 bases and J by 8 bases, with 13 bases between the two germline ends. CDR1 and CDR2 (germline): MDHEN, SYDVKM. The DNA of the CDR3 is TGTGCCAGCAGCCCCGGGGGGGAAGAAAAACTGTTTTTT. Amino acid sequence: CASSPGGEEKLFF.

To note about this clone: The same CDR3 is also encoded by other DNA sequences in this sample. The CDR3, as DNA: TGCGCCAGCAGCACGGGACAGAACTATGGCTACACCTTC. Amino acid sequence: CASSTGQNYGYTF. The V and J genes are TRBV5-1 and TRBJ1-2, with 7 bases aligning to TRBD1. The germline V gene has CDR1 SGHRS and CDR2 YFSETQ. J gave up 2 bases and V 4 bases, and 2 bases lay outside the gene matches. The CDR3 is 13 amino acids.

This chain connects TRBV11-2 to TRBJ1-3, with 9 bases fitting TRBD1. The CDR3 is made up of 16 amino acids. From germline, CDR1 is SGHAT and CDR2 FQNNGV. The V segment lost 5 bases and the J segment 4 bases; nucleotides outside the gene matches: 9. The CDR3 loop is CASSRTPGTGGNTIYF. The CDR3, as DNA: TGTGCCAGCAGCCGGACTCCCGGGACAGGGGGAAACACCATATATTTT.

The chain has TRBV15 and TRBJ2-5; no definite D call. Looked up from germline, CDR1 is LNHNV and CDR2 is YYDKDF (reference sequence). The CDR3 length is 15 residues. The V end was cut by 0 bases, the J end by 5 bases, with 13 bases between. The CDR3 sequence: CATSRDPGRHETQYF. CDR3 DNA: TGTGCCACCAGCAGAGATCCGGGTAGGCACGAGACCCAGTACTTC.

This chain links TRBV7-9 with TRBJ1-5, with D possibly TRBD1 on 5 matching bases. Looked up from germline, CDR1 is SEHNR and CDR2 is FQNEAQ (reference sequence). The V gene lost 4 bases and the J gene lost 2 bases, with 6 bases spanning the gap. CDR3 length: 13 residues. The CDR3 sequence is CASSSGGNQPQHF. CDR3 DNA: TGTGCCAGCAGCTCGGGGGGCAATCAGCCCCAGCATTTT.

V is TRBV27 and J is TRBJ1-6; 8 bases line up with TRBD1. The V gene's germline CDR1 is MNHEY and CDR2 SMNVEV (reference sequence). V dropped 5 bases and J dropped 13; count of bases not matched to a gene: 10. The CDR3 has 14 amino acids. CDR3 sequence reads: CASSNGQGIWPLHF. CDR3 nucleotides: TGTGCCAGCAGTAACGGACAGGGCATCTGGCCCCTCCACTTT.

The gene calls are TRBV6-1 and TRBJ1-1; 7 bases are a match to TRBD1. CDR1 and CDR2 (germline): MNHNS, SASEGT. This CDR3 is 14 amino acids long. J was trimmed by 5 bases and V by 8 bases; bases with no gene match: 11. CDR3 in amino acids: CASSGGEGGTEAFF. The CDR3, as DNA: TGTGCCAGCTCAGGGGGAGAAGGGGGGACTGAAGCTTTCTTT.

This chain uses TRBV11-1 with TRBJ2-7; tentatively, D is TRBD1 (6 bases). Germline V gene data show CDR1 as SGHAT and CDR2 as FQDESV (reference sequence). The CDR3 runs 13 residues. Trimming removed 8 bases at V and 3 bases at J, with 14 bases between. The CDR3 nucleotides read TGTGCCAGCCGGCAGGGGCAAAACTACGAGCAGTACTTC. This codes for CASRQGQNYEQYF. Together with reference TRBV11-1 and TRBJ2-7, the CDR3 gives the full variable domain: EAEVAQSPRYKITEKSQAVAFWCDPISGHATLYWYRQILGQGPELLVQFQDESVVDDSQLPKDRFSAERLKGVDSTLKIQPAELGDSAMYLCASRQGQNYEQYFGPGTRLTVT.

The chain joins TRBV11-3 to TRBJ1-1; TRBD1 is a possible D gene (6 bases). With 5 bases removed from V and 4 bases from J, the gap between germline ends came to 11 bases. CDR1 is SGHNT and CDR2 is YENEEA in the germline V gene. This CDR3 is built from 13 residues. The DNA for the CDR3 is TGTGCCAGCAGCCCAGGGGTTGTCACTGAAGCTTTCTTT. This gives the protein CASSPGVVTEAFF.